The clone carrying this T cell receptor (delta chain) was found once. TCRdb reprocessed the reads using CATT. The sample has about 11,000 delta-chain clones; approximately 8.2% are singletons. The sample comes from a study of gamma-delta chains in newborns, infants, children. Study background: Microbial exposure reportedly drives polyclonal innate γδ T cell expansion after birth.

The ends were cut back, 4 bases at V and 3 bases at J, with 23 bases in the middle. This CDR3 region has 18 residues. Germline CDR1 and CDR2: GEAIGNYY and EKD. The TCR comes from a child who was a newborn, infant or young child, either healthy, febrile or measles-vaccinated (not recorded which). The chain recombines TRDV2 with TRDJ2; possible D gene TRDD3, 6 bases. TCRdb gives no J gene; it was assigned here by matching the DNA to germline. The specimen sequenced was blood. The CDR3 reads CACDTVLGLSKLTAQLFF. CDR3 coding DNA: TGTGCCTGTGATACCGTACTGGGACTGAGTAAACTGACAGCACAACTCTTCTTT.